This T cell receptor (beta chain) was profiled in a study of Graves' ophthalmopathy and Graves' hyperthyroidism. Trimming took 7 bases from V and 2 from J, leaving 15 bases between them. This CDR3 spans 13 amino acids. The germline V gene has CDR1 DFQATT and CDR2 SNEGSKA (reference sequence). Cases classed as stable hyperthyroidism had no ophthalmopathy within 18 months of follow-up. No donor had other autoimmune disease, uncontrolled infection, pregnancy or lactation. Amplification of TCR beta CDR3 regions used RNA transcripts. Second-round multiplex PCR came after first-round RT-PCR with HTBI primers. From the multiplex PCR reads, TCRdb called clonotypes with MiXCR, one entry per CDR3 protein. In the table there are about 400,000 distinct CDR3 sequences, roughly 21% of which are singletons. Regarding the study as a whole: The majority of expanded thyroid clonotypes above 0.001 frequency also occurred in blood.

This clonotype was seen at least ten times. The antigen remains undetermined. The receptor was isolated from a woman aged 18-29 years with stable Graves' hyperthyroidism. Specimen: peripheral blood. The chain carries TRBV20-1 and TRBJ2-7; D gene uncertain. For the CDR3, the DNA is TGCAGTGTCACGCAAGTCGGGCCCTACGAGCAGTACTTC. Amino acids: CSVTQVGPYEQYF.